This T cell receptor (beta chain) was observed in a study of blood T cell repertoires in COVID-19. Background on the study: The samples span acute and convalescent COVID-19 from the United States, Italy and Spain.

Germline CDR1 LGHDT, CDR2 YNNKEL (reference sequence). V lost 0 bases and J 8 bases, leaving 17 bases between the germline ends. The CDR3 loop spans 17 amino acids. Profiled with immunoSEQ multiplex PCR; TCRdb holds only in-frame clones, not every one. The sample lists some 230,000 clones; roughly four fifths were seen once. The source is a woman aged 80 or over with COVID-19, enrolled during active disease. Sequencing was performed on peripheral blood. The genes are TRBV3-1 (or the pseudogene TRBV3-2) and TRBJ1-6; a possible D gene is TRBD1 (5 bases). Written as DNA, the CDR3 is TGTGCCAGCAGCCAAGAACCATCCTCCAGGGCTGATTCACCCCTCCACTTT. This sequence encodes CASSQEPSSRADSPLHF.